This TCR beta chain was captured by sequencing in a study of shared T cell receptors in the human thymus (dated by TCRdb to the early 2020s). Some background on the complete study: The study examined how self-reactive, shared T-cell receptor alpha chains are generated in the human thymus.

A word on this clone: Its antigen is not yet known. No quality values exist for individual bases; no much larger clone is one base distant.

The CDR3, cysteine through phenylalanine, is 14 amino acids long. Just CDR3 DNA is preserved here, 42 bases in frame from base 1. V trim: 0 bases; J trim: 4 bases; unmatched bases: 1. From a lookup of the germline V gene, CDR1 and CDR2 are SGHDT and YYEEEE. To prepare the library, the immunoSEQ multiplex PCR assay was applied. TCRdb re-hosts the immuneACCESS table, in-frame sequences only. Its copies lack some clones; in the studies checked, an unresolved V gene accounts for under half of them, and the cause for the rest is not known. The sample profile shows roughly 410,000 clones; around 93% of them were found once. 0.015% to 0.02% of the sample is held by the ten biggest clonotypes.

The source material was thymocytes. This sequence uses TRBV5-6 and TRBJ2-3; TRBD2 lines up with 8 middle nucleotides. The sequence came from a human donor. The CDR3 reads as follows: CASSLAGGADTQYF. The DNA reads as follows: TGTGCCAGCAGCTTGGCGGGGGGGGCAGATACGCAGTATTTT.